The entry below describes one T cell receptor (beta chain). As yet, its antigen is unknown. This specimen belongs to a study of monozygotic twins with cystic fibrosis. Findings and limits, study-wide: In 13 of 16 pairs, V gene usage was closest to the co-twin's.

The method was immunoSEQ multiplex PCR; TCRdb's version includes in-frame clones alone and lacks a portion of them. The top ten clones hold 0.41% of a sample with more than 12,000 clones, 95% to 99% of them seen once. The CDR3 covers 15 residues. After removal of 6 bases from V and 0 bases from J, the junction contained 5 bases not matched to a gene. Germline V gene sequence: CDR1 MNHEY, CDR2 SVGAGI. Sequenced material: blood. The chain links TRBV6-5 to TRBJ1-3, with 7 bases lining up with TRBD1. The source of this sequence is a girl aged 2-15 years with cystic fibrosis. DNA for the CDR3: TGTGCCAGCAGATTGGGACAGTCCTCTGGAAACACCATATATTTT. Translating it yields CASRLGQSSGNTIYF.